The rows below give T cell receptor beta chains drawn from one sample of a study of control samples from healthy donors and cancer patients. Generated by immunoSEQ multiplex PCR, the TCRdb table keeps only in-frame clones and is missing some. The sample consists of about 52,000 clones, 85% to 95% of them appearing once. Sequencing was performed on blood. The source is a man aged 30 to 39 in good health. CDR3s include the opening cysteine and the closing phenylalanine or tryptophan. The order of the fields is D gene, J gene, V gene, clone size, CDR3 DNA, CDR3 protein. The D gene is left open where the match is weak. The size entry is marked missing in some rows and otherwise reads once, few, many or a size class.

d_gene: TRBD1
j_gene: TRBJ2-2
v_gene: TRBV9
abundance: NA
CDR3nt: TGTGCCAGCAGCGACCCGGGACAGCTTAACACCGGGGAGCTGTTTTTT
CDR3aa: CASSDPGQLNTGELFF

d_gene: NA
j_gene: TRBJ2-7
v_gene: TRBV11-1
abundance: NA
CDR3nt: TGTGCCAGCAGCTTAGGGAGCAGCGCACCCTACGAGCAGTACTTC
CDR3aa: CASSLGSSAPYEQYF

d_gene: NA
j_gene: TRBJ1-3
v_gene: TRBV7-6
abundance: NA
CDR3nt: TGTGCCAGCAGCTTCGTTCTCGGGACGAGAGGTGGGGACACCATATATTTT
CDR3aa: CASSFVLGTRGGDTIYF

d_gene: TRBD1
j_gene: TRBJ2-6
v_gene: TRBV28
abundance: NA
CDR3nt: TGTGCCAGCAGATATGACAGGGCTGGGGCCAACGTCCTGACTTTC
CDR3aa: CASRYDRAGANVLTF

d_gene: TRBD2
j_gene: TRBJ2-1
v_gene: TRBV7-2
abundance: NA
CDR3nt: TGTGCCAGCAGCTCATCCGGGACTAGCGGCAGGAATGAGCAGTTCTTC
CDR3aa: CASSSSGTSGRNEQFF

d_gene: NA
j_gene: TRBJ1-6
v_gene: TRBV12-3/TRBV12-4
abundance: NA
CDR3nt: TGTGCCAGCAGTAAGAATTCACCCCTCCACTTT
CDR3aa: CASSKNSPLHF

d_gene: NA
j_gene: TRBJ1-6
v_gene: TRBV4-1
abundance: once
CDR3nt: TGCGCCAGCAGCCAACTTCAATCGGGGGATTCACCCCTCCACTTT
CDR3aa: CASSQLQSGDSPLHF

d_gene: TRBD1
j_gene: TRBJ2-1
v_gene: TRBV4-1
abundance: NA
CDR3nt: TGCGCCAGCAGCCCACGGGACAGGGGGTACAATGAGCAGTTCTTC
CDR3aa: CASSPRDRGYNEQFF

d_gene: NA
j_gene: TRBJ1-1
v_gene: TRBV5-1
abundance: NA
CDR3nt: TGCGCCAGCAGCCCCGGACGGATGAACACTGAAGCTTTCTTT
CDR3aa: CASSPGRMNTEAFF

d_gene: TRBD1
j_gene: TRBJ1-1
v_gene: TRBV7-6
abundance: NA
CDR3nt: TGTGCCAGCAGCTTAGGGACAGGGAGGAATGAAGCTTTCTTT
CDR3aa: CASSLGTGRNEAFF

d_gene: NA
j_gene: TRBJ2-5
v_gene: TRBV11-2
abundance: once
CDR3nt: TGTGCCAGCAGCTTGGGGTGGGGCAGCCAAGAGACCCAGTACTTC
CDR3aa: CASSLGWGSQETQYF

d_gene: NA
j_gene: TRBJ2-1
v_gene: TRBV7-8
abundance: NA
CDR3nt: TGTGCCAGCAGCTTGGGGTTGGACAATGAGCAGTTCTTC
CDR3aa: CASSLGLDNEQFF

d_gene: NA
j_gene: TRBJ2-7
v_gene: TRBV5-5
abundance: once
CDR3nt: TGTGCCAGCAGCTTGGATGCGGCGTACGAGCAGTACTTC
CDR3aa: CASSLDAAYEQYF

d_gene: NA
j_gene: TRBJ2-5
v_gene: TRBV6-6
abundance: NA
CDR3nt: TGTGCCAGCAGTTACGGGCAGGGTAAAGAGACCCAGTACTTC
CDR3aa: CASSYGQGKETQYF

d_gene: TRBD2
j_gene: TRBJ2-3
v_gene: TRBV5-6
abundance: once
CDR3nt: TGTGCCAGCAGCTTAGCTGGCGGGAGAAGTCCGGTAGTAGATACGCAGTATTTT
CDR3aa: CASSLAGGRSPVVDTQYF

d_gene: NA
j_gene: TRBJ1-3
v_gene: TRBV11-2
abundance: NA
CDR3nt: TGTGCCAGCAGCTTAGCAGGAGGCTCTGGAAACACCATATATTTT
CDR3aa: CASSLAGGSGNTIYF

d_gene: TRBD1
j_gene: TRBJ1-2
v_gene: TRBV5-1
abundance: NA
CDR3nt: TGCGCCAGCAGCCACGGACAGGGCGGTAACTATGGCTACACCTTC
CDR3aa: CASSHGQGGNYGYTF

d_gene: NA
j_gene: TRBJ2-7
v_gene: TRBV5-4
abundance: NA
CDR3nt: TGTGCCAGCAGCTCCCCGGACTTCTACGAGCAGTACTTC
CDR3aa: CASSSPDFYEQYF

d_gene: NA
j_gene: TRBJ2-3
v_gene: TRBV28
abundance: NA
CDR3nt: TGTGCCAGCAGTCCCGTGGAAGATACGCAGTATTTT
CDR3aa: CASSPVEDTQYF

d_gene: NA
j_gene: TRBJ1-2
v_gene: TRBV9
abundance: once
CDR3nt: TGTGCCAGCAGCCACGGGATTAACTATGGCTACACCTTC
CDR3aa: CASSHGINYGYTF

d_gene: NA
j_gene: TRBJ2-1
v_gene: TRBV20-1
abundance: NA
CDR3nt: TGCAGTGCTAGTACAGCATCCGTTAGAAGTAATGAGCAGTTCTTC
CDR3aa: CSASTASVRSNEQFF

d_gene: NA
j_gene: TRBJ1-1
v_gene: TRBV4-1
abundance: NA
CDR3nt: TGCGCCAGCAGCCAAGGGCAGGTCCTCGAGGCTTTCTTT
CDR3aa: CASSQGQVLEAFF

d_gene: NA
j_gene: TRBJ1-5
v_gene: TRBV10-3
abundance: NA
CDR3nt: TGTGCCATCAGAGAGGGGCCCAATTTTCCCCAGCATTTT
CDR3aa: CAIREGPNFPQHF

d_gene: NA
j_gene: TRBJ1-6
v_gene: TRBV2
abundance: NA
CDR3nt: TGTGCCAGCAGTGGGACAGATTCACCCCTCCACTTT
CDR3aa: CASSGTDSPLHF

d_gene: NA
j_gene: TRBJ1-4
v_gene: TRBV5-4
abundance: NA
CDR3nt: TGTGCCAGCAGCTTGCGACCGCGTGCAACTAATGAAAAACTGTTTTTT
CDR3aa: CASSLRPRATNEKLFF

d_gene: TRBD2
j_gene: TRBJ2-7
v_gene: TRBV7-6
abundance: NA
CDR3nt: TGTGCCAGCAGCTTACGTAGCGGGAGAATCTACGAGCAGTACTTC
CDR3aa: CASSLRSGRIYEQYF

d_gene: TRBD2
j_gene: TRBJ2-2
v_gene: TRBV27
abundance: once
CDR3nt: TGTGCCAGCAGTTTCACCCGCGGGACTAGCGGGATCACCGGGGAGCTGTTTTTT
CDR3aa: CASSFTRGTSGITGELFF

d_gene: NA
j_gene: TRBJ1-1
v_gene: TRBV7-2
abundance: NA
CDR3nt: TGTGCCAGCAGCTTAGGAGCGCCGAGCACTGAAGCTTTCTTT
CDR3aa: CASSLGAPSTEAFF

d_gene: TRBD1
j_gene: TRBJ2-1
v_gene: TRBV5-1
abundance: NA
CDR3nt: TGCGCCAGCAGCTTGGGACAGGGCTCCTACAATGAGCAGTTCTTC
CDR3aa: CASSLGQGSYNEQFF

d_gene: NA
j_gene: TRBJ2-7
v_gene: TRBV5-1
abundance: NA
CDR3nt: TGCGCCAGCAGCTTATCCCTAGCTTACGAGCAGTACTTC
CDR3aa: CASSLSLAYEQYF

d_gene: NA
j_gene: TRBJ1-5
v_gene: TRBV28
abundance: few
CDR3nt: TGTGCCAGCAGTTTAATAGCGGCAGGGTATCAGCCCCAGCATTTT
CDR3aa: CASSLIAAGYQPQHF

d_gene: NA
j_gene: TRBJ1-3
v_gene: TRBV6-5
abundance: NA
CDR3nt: TGTGCCAGCAGAACCGGGCCCGGGGGGGGAAACACCATATATTTT
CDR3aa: CASRTGPGGGNTIYF

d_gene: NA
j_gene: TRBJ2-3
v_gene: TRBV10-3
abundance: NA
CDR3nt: TGTGCCATCAGTGTGGGAGTGTCAGATACGCAGTATTTT
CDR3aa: CAISVGVSDTQYF

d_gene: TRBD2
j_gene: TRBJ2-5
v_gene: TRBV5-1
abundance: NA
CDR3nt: TGCGCCAGCAGCCACTCTAGCGGGAGGGCCGGGAGAGAGACCCAGTACTTC
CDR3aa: CASSHSSGRAGRETQYF

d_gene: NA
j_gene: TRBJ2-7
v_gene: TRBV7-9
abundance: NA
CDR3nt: TGTGCCAGCAGCTGGAACCGGGACGGCTCCTACGAGCAGTACTTC
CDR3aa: CASSWNRDGSYEQYF

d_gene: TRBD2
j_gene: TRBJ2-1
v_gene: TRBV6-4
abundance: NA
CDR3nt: TGTGCCAGCGGAGCGGGAGGGCACAATGAGCAGTTCTTC
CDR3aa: CASGAGGHNEQFF

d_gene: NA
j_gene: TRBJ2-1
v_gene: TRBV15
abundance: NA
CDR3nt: TGTGCCACGGAACGCTACAATGAGCAGTTCTTC
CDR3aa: CATERYNEQFF

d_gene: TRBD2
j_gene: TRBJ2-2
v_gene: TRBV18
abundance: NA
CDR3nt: TGTGCCAGCTCCTCGACTAGCGCCAACACCGGGGAGCTGTTTTTT
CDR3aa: CASSSTSANTGELFF

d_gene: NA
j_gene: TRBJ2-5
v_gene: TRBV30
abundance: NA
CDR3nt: TGTGCCTGGACCTTACAGGTTACCATCCAAGAGACCCAGTACTTC
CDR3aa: CAWTLQVTIQETQYF

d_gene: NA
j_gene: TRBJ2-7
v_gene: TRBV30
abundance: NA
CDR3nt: TGTGCCTGGAGTGCTAGGGGAAGCTACGAGCAGTACTTC
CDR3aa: CAWSARGSYEQYF

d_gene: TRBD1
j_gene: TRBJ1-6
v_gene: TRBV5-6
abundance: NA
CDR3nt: TGTGCCAGCAGCTTGGCTGGGACAGGGGGGAATTCACCCCTCCACTTT
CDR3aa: CASSLAGTGGNSPLHF

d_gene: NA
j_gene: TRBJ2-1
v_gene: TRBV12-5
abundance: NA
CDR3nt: TGTGCTAGTGGTTTGGGGGGGACAAAAGGGAATGAGCAGTTCTTC
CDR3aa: CASGLGGTKGNEQFF

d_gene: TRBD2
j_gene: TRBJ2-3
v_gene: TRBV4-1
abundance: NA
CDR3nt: TGCGCCAGCAGCCCCCGGACTAGCGGCACAGATACGCAGTATTTT
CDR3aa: CASSPRTSGTDTQYF

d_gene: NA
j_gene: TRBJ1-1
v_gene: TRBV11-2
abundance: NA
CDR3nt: TGTGCCAGCAGCTCTCGACGGGTGAACACTGAAGCTTTCTTT
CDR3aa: CASSSRRVNTEAFF

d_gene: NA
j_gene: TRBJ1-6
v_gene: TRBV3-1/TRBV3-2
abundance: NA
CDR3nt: TGTGCCAGCAGCCAAGATCTGCGGGGGTATAATTCACCCCTCCACTTT
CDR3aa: CASSQDLRGYNSPLHF

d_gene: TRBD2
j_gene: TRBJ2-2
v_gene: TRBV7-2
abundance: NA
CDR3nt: TGTGCCAGCAGCCCCTTTTGGGCTAGCGGGAGCCACACCGGGGAGCTGTTTTTT
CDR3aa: CASSPFWASGSHTGELFF

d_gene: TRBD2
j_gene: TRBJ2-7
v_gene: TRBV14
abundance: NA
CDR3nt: TGTGCCAGCAGCGAAGGGACGGGAGGTCATTACGAGCAGTACTTC
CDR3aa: CASSEGTGGHYEQYF

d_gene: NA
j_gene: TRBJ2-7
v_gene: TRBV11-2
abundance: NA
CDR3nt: TGTGCCAGCAGCTTAGATGACAGACTAGACGAGCAGTACTTC
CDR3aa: CASSLDDRLDEQYF

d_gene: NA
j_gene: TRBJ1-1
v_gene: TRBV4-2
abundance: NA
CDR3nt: TGTGCCAGCAGCCAAGATCTTCGGTGGACTGAAGCTTTCTTT
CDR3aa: CASSQDLRWTEAFF

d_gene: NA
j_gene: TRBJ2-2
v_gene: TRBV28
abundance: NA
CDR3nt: TGTGCCAGCCTCACAGGGCCCGGGGAGCTGTTTTTT
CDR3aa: CASLTGPGELFF

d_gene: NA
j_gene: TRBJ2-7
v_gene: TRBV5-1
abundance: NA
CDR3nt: TGCGCCAGCAGCTTGGGACAGTCCTACGAGCAGTACTTC
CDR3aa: CASSLGQSYEQYF

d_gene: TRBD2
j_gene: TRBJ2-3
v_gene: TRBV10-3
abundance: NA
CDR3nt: TGTGCCATCAGTACCCTAGCGGGAGACACAGATACGCAGTATTTT
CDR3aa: CAISTLAGDTDTQYF

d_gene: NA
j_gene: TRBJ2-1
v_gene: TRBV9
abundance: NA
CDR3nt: TGTGCCAGCAGCGTAGGATGGGTGGATGAGCAGTTCTTC
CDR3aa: CASSVGWVDEQFF